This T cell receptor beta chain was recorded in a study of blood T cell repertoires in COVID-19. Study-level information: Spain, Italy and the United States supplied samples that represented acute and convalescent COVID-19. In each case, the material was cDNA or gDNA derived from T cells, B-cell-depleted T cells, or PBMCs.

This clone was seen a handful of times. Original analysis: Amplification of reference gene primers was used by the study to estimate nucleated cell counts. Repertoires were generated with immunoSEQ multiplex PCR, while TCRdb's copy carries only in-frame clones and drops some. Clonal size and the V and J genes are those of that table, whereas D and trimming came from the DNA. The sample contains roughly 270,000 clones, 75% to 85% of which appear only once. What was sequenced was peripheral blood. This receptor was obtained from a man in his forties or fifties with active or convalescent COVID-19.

This CDR3 is CASSSIITGEVGANVLTF. The CDR3, as DNA: TGTGCCAGCAGTTCAATCATTACAGGGGAGGTAGGGGCCAACGTCCTGACTTTC. V gene TRBV27 combines with J gene TRBJ2-6, with a tentative D call TRBD1 (7 bases). The ends were cut back, 4 bases at V and 4 bases at J, with 20 bases in the middle. This CDR3 contains 18 residues. The germline V gene encodes CDR1 MNHEY and CDR2 SMNVEV (reference sequence).